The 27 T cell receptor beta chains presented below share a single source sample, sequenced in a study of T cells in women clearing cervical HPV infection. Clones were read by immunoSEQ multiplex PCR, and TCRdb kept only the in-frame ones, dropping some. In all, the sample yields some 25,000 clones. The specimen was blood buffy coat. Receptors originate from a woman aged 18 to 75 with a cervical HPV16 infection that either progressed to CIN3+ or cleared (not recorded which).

The sequenced CDR3 bases are TGTGCCAGTAGTATTTTTACCAGCGTGAGCTCCTACAATGAG. This gives the protein CASSIFTSVSSYNE. The complete CDR3 sequence is CASSIFTSVSSYNEQFF. The chain combines TRBV19 with TRBJ2-1; unclear D gene. Read data end 3 residues before the CDR3 end; the end is taken from the germline J gene. The CDR3 sequence is 17 residues long. Germline V gene lookup returns CDR1 LNHDA and CDR2 SQIVND (reference sequence). V lost 3 bases and J lost 0, with 15 bases in between.

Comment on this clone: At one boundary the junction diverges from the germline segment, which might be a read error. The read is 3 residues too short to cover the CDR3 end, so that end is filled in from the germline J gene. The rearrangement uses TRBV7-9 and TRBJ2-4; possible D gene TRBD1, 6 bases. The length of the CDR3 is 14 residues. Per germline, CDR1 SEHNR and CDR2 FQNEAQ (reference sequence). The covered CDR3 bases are TGTGCCGGCAGCTCCGGCAGGGGACGGAACATT. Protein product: CAGSSGRGRNI. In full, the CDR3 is CAGSSGRGRNIQYF.

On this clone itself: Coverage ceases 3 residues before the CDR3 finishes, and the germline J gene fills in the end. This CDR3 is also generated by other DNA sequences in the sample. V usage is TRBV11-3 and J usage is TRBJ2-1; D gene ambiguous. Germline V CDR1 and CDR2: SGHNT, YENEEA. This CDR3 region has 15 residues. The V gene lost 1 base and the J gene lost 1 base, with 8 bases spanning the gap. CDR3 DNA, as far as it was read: TGTGCCAGCAGCTTAGGGCGACTGTCCTACAATGAG. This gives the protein CASSLGRLSYNE. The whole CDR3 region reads CASSLGRLSYNEQFF.

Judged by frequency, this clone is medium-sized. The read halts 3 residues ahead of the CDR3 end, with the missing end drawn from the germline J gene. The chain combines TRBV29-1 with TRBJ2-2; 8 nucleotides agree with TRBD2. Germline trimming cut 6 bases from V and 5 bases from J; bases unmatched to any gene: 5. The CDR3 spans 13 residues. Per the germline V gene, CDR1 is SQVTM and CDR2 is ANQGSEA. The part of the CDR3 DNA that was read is TGCAGCGTCGAAAGCGGGAGAACCGGGGAG. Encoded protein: CSVESGRTGE. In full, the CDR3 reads CSVESGRTGELFF.

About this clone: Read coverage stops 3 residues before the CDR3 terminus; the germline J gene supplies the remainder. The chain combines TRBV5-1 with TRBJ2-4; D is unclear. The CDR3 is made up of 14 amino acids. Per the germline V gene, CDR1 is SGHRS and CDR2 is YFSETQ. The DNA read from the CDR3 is TGCGCCAGCAGCTTATTAGACCTTAACTATGGT. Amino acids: CASSLLDLNYG. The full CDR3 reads CASSLLDLNYGQYF.

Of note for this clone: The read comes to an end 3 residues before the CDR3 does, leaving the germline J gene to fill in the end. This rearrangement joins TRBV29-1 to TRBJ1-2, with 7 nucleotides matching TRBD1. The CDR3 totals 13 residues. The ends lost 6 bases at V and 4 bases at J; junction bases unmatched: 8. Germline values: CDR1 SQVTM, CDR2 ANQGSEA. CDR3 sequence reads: CSVPTGQSYGYTF. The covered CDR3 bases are TGCAGCGTCCCCACGGGACAGTCCTATGGC.

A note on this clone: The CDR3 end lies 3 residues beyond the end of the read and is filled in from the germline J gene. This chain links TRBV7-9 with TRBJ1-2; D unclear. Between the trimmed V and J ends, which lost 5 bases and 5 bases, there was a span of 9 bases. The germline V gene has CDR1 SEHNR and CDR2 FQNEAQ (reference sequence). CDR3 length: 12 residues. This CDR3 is CASSHPMYGYTF. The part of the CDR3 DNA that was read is TGTGCCAGCAGCCACCCTATGTATGGC. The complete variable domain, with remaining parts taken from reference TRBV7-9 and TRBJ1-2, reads DTGVSQNPRHKITKRGQNVTFRCDPISEHNRLYWYRQTLGQGPEFLTYFQNEAQLEKSRLLSDRFSAERPKGSFSTLEIQRTEQGDSAMYLCASSHPMYGYTFGSGTRLTVV.

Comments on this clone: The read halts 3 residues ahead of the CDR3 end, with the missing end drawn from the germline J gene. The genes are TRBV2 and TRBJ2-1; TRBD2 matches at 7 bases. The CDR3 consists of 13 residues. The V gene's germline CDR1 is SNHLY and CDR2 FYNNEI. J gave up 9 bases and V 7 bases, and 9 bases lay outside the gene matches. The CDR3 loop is CASTTSAIIEQFF. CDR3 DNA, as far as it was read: TGTGCCAGCACCACTAGCGCAATAATTGAG.

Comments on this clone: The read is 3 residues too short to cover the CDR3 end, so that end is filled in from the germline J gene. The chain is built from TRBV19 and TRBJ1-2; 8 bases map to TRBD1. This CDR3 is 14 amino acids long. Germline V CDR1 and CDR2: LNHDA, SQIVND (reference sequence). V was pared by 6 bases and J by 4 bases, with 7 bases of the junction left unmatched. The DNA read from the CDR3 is TGTGCCAGTAGGAAAGGGACAGGAGGCTATGGC. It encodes CASRKGTGGYG. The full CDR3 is CASRKGTGGYGYTF.

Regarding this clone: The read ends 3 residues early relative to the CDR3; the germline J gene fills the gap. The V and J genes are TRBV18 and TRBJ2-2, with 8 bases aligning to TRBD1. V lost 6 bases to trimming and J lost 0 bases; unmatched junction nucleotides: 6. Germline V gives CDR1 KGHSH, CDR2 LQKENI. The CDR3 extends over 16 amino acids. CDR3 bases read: TGTGCCAGCTCCGGGACAGGCCCTGCGAACACCGGGGAG. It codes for CASSGTGPANTGE. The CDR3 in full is CASSGTGPANTGELFF.

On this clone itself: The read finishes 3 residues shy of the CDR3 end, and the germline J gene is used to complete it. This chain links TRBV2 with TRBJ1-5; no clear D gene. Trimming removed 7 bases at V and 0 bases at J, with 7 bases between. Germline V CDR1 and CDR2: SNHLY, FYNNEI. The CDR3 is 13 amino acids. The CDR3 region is CASKVYSNQPQHF. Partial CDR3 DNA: TGTGCCAGCAAGGTATATAGCAATCAGCCC.

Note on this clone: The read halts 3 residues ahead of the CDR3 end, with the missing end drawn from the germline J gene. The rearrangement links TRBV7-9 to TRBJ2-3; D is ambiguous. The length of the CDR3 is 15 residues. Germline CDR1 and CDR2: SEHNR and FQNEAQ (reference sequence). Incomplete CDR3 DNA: TGTGCCAGCGGCCTCCGGAGCGCCCGAAAAGAGACG. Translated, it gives CASGLRSARKET. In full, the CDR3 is CASGLRSARKETQYF.

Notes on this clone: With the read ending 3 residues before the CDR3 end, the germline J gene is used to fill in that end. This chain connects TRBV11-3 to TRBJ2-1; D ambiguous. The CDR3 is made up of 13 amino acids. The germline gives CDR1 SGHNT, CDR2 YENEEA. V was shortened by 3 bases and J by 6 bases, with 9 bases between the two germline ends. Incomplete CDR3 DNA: TGTGCCAGCAGCTTCGATCCGGGCAATGAG. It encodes CASSFDPGNE. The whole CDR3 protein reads CASSFDPGNEQFF.

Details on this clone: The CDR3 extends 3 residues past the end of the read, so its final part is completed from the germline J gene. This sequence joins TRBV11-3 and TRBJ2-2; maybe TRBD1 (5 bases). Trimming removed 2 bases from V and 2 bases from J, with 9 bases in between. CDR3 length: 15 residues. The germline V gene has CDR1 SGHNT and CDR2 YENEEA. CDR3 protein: CASSLQGFNTGELFF. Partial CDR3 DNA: TGTGCCAGCAGCTTACAGGGTTTTAACACCGGGGAG.

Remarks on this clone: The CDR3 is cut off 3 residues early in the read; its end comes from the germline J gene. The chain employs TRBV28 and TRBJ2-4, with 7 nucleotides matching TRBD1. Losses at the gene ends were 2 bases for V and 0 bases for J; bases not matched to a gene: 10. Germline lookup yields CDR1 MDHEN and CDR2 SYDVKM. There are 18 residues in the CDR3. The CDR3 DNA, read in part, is TGTGCCAGCAGTTTAAATGACAGGGTTTCACTAGCCAAAAACATT. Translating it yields CASSLNDRVSLAKNI. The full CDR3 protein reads CASSLNDRVSLAKNIQYF.

The CDR3 sequence: CASSRTTGTIQETQYF. The DNA read from the CDR3 is TGTGCCAGCAGTCGCACCACCGGGACAATACAAGAGACG. The chain links TRBV16 to TRBJ2-3, with D maybe TRBD1 (6 bases). Read coverage stops 3 residues before the CDR3 terminus; the germline J gene supplies the remainder. Germline V gene sequence: CDR1 KGHSY, CDR2 FQNENV. This CDR3 region has 16 residues.

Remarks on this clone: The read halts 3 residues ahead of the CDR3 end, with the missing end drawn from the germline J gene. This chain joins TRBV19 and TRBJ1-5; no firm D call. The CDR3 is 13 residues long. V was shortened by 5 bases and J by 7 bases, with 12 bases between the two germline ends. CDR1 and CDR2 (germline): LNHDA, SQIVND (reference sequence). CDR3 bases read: TGTGCCAGTAGTGTAAGGGTTGAACAGCCC. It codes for CASSVRVEQP. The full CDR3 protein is CASSVRVEQPQHF.

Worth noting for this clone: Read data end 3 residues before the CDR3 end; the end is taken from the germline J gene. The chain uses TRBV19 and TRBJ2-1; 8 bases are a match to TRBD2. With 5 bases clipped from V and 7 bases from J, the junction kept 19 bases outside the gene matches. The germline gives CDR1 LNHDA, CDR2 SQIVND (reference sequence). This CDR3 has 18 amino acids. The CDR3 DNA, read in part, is TGTGCCAGTAGTCCTCAAGGACTAGCTGCCGCTCCGTTTAATGAG. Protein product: CASSPQGLAAAPFNE. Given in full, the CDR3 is CASSPQGLAAAPFNEQFF.

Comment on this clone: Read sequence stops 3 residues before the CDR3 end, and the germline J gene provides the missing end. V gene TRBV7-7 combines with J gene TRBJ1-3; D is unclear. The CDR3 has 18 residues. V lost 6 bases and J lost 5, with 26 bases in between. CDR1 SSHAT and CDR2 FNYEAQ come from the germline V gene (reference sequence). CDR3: CASSPSIGSRGVRNTIYF. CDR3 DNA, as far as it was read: TGTGCCAGCAGTCCTTCCATCGGGTCTCGCGGAGTCAGAAACACC.

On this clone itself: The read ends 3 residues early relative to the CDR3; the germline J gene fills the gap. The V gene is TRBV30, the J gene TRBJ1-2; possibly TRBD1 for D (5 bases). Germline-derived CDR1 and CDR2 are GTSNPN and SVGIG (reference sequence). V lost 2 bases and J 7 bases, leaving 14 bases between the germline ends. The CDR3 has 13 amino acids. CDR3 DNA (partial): TGTGCCTGGAGTCGGCCTGTGGGGGGTGGC. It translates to CAWSRPVGGG. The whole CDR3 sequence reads CAWSRPVGGGYTF.

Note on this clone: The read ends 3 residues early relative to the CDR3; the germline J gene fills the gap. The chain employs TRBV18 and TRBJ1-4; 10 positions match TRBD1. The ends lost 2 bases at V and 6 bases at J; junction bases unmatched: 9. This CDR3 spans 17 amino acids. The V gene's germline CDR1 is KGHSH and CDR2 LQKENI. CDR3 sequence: CASSPRESGQGHEKLFF. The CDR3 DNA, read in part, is TGTGCCAGCTCACCAAGAGAGTCGGGACAGGGGCATGAAAAA. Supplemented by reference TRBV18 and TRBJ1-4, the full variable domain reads NAGVMQNPRHLVRRRGQEARLRCSPMKGHSHVYWYRQLPEEGLKFMVYLQKENIIDESGMPKERFSAEFPKEGPSILRIQQVVRGDSAAYFCASSPRESGQGHEKLFFGSGTQLSVL.

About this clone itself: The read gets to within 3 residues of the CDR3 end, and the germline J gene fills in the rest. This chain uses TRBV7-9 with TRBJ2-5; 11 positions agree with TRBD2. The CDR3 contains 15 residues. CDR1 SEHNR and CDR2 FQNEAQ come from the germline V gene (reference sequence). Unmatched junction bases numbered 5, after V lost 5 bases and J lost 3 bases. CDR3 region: CASSRLGLAEETQYF. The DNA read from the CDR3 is TGTGCCAGCAGCCGCCTGGGACTAGCGGAAGAGACC.

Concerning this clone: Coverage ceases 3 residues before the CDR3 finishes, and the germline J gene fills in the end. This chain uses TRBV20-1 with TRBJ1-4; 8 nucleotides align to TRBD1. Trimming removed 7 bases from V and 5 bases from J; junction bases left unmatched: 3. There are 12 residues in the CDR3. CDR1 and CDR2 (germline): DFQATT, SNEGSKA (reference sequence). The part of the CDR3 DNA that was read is TGCAGTGGGCGGGACAGGAATGAAAAA. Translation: CSGRDRNEK. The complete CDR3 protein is CSGRDRNEKLFF.

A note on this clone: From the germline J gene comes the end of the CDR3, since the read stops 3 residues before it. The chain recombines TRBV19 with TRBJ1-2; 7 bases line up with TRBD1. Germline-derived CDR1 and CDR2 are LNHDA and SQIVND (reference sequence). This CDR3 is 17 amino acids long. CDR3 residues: CASSSEGQWGAAYDYTF. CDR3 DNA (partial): TGTGCCAGTAGTTCTGAGGGACAGTGGGGCGCAGCCTACGAC.

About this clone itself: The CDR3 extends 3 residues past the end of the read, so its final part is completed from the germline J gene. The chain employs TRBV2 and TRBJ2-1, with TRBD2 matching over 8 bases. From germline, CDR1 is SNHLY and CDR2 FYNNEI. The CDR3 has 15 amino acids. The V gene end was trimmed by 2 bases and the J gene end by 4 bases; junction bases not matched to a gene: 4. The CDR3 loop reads CASSESGGGYNEQFF. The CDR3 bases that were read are TGTGCCAGCAGTGAAAGTGGCGGGGGGTACAATGAG.

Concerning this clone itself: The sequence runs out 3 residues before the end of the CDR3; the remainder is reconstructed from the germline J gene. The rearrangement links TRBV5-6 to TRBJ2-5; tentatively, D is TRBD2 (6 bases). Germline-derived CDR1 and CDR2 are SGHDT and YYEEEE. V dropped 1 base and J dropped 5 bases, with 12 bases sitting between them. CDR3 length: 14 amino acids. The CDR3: CASSLWAGGETQYF. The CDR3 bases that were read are TGTGCCAGCAGCTTGTGGGCTGGGGGGGAGACC.

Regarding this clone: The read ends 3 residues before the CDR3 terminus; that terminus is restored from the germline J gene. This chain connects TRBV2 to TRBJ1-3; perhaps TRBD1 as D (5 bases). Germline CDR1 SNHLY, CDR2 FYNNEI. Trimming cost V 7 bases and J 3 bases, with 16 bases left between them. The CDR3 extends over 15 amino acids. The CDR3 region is CASKGREEGGNTIYF. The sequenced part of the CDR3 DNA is TGTGCCAGCAAAGGCAGGGAGGAAGGTGGAAACACC.